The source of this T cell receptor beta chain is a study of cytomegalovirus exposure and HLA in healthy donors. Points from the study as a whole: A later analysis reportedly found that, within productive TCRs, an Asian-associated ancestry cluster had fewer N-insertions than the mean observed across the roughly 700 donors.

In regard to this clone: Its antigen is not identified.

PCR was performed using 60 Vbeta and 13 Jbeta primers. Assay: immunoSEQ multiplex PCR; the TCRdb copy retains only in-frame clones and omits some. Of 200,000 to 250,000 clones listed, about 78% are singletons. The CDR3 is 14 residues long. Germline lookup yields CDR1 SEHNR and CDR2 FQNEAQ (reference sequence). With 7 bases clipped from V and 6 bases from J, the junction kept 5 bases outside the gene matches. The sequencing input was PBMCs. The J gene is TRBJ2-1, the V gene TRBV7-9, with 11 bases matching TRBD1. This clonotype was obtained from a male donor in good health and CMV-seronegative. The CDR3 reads CASNSGTGGNEQFF. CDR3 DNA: TGTGCCAGCAACTCAGGGACAGGGGGCAATGAGCAGTTCTTC.